A single sample is the source of the 26 T cell receptor beta chains below, sequenced in a study of immune heterogeneity within non-small cell lung tumors. Amplification of the TCR beta CDR3 was achieved through multiplex PCR with 32 V and 13 J primers. TCRdb recomputed calls from the multiplex PCR reads with MiXCR, one row per CDR3 protein. The table records about 10,000 distinct CDR3 sequences, 26% of them present only once. TCRs were amplified from approximately 600 ng gDNA of bulk tumor per sample. Far-apart biopsies, several per primary tumor, were taken during surgery. Patients with untreated, newly diagnosed non-small cell lung cancer underwent curative surgery. The sequenced sample was lung tumor tissue. These receptors all stem from a woman aged 50 to 60 with non-small cell lung cancer.

This chain uses TRBV28 with TRBJ2-1; D might be TRBD1 or TRBD2, each matching 5 bases. Germline V gene lookup returns CDR1 MDHEN and CDR2 SYDVKM. There are 13 residues in the CDR3. Trimming removed 5 bases from V and 10 bases from J, with 15 bases in between. This CDR3 reads CASSNVQRDEQFF. CDR3 nucleotides: TGTGCCAGCAGTAACGTCCAACGGGACGAGCAGTTCTTC.

At least ten counts were recorded for this clonotype. The chain employs TRBV28 and TRBJ1-1, with 7 bases that match TRBD1. Trimming took 4 bases from V and 8 from J; bases not matched to a gene: 4. Germline assignment: CDR1 MDHEN and CDR2 SYDVKM. CDR3 length: 12 residues. CDR3 region: CASSYGTAEAFF. CDR3 nucleotide sequence: TGTGCCAGCAGTTACGGGACAGCCGAAGCTTTCTTT.

This clonotype came up a few times. The rearrangement links TRBV25-1 to TRBJ2-1; 8 nucleotides line up with TRBD2. Unmatched junction bases numbered 10, after V lost 8 bases and J lost 4 bases. This CDR3 is built from 15 residues. CDR1 is MGHDK, CDR2 SYGVNS, per germline. CDR3 sequence reads: CASGPIAGKYNEQFF. CDR3 nucleotide sequence: TGTGCCAGCGGTCCTATAGCGGGGAAATACAATGAGCAGTTCTTC.

In this sample, this clonotype turned up a few times. The chain joins TRBV28 to TRBJ1-5, with D unclear. Germline CDR1 reads MDHEN; CDR2 reads SYDVKM. The CDR3 has 16 amino acids. Deletions cut 7 bases from V and 2 bases from J, with 18 bases between. The CDR3 coding sequence is TGTGCCAGCATCCCGTCGGGAGTCGATGGCAATCAGCCCCAGCATTTT. This sequence encodes CASIPSGVDGNQPQHF. Looking up the rest from reference TRBV28 and TRBJ1-5 gives the full variable domain: DVKVTQSSRYLVKRTGEKVFLECVQDMDHENMFWYRQDPGLGLRLIYFSYDVKMKEKGDIPEGYSVSREKKERFSLILESASTNQTSMYLCASIPSGVDGNQPQHFGDGTRLSIL.

About this clonotype itself: A read error is possible here, since a much larger clone lies one base away. The V call is TRBV28, the J call TRBJ1-5; the D is unclear. The CDR3 totals 13 residues. Germline CDR1 is MDHEN and CDR2 is SYDVKM. CDR3 region: CASTLDPNQSQHF. CDR3 in DNA: TGTGCCAGCACCTTAGACCCCAATCAGTCCCAGCATTTT. Together with reference TRBV28 and TRBJ1-5, the CDR3 gives the full variable domain: DVKVTQSSRYLVKRTGEKVFLECVQDMDHENMFWYRQDPGLGLRLIYFSYDVKMKEKGDIPEGYSVSREKKERFSLILESASTNQTSMYLCASTLDPNQSQHFGDGTRLSIL.

This rearrangement joins TRBV5-6 to TRBJ2-6; D tentatively fits TRBD1 or TRBD2 (5 bases each). V lost 3 bases and J lost 0, with 19 bases in between. The CDR3 is made up of 19 amino acids. CDR1 and CDR2 (germline): SGHDT, YYEEEE. CDR3 nucleotide sequence: TGTGCCAGCAGCTCACCAGGGACGAGAGCCAACTCTGGGGCCAACGTCCTGACTTTC. Protein product: CASSSPGTRANSGANVLTF.

The gene calls are TRBV6-6 and TRBJ2-5; D unclear. The germline CDR1 and CDR2 sequences are MNHNY and SVGAGI (reference sequence). The ends were cut back, 1 base at V and 2 bases at J, with 5 bases in the middle. The CDR3 loop spans 13 amino acids. The CDR3 DNA is TGTGCCAGCAGTTACTACGGACAAGAGACCCAGTACTTC. Translated: CASSYYGQETQYF.

The CDR3 protein is CASSQVTSGNTIYF. CDR3 nucleotide sequence: TGTGCCAGCAGCCAGGTCACCAGTGGAAACACCATATATTTT. The chain couples TRBV4-2 to TRBJ1-3; D gene unclear. This CDR3 is built from 14 residues. CDR1 LGHNA and CDR2 YNFKEQ come from the germline V gene. V lost 3 bases and J lost 3, with 9 bases in between.

This clonotype was seen ten or more times. The chain uses TRBV11-2 and TRBJ2-2, with TRBD1 identical over 7 bases. This CDR3 contains 13 residues. Germline lookup yields CDR1 SGHAT and CDR2 FQNNGV. V shed 5 bases, J shed 6 bases, and the junction held 3 bases outside the gene matches. CDR3 coding DNA: TGTGCCAGCAGCAGACAGGGAGCCGGGGAGCTGTTTTTT. Protein sequence: CASSRQGAGELFF.

As for this clonotype: Sequence at one end of the junction differs from germline and may be a read error. This chain links TRBV12-3 or TRBV12-4 with TRBJ2-3; 14 bases line up with TRBD2. The CDR3 contains 16 residues. The CDR3 is CVSSPGTSGGSDTQYF. The DNA of the CDR3 is TGTGTCAGCAGTCCCGGGACTAGCGGGGGTTCAGATACGCAGTATTTT.

This clonotype has a count of ten or more. The CDR3 here is CASNGQGYQETQYF. As DNA, the CDR3 is TGTGCCAGCAATGGACAGGGGTACCAAGAGACCCAGTACTTC. The rearrangement uses TRBV2 and TRBJ2-5; 9 bases match TRBD1. V dropped 7 bases and J dropped 0; count of bases not matched to a gene: 3. Germline V lookup: CDR1 SNHLY, CDR2 FYNNEI. CDR3 length: 14 amino acids.

About this clonotype: A much larger clone differs by one base, so this may be a read error. The rearrangement uses TRBV7-9 and TRBJ2-5, with 9 nucleotides matching TRBD1. The CDR3 is 18 residues long. The V gene's germline CDR1 is SEHNR and CDR2 FQNEAQ (reference sequence). After removal of 0 bases from V and 5 bases from J, the junction contained 13 bases not matched to a gene. The CDR3 sequence is CASSLAQLTGTGIETQYF. CDR3 sequence (DNA): TGTGCCAGCAGCTTAGCGCAACTTACCGGGACAGGGATTGAGACCCAGTACTTC.

This CDR3 reads CASSQGNEQFF. The DNA of the CDR3 is TGTGCCAGCAGCCAGGGGAATGAGCAGTTCTTC. The chain recombines TRBV16 with TRBJ2-1; unclear D gene. CDR1 is KGHSY and CDR2 is FQNENV in the germline V gene. The V and J ends lost 3 bases and 7 bases respectively, with 4 bases between them. CDR3 length: 11 residues.

Concerning this clonotype: This sequence may be a read error, since a much larger clone differs from it by one base. The CDR3 does not end in the conserved phenylalanine or tryptophan, so this is likely a read error. The DNA is left out, because the CDR3 cannot be placed on it with certainty; the CDR3 is given as TCRdb lists it. The chain is built from TRBV20-1 and TRBJ2-7; TRBD2, the D gene given by the table, was not confirmed from the DNA. The CDR3 comprises 9 residues, both ends counted. Germline lookup yields CDR1 DFQATT and CDR2 SNEGSKA (reference sequence). The CDR3 spells CSASFWTAI.

In its sample, this clonotype is medium-sized (0.01 to 0.1%). The V call is TRBV28, the J call TRBJ1-1, with unresolved D. The V and J ends lost 7 bases and 5 bases respectively, with 20 bases between them. CDR1 is MDHEN and CDR2 is SYDVKM in the germline V gene. This CDR3 comprises 15 residues. The CDR3 region is CASIPGWEGRTEAFF. Written as DNA, the CDR3 is TGTGCCAGCATCCCGGGGTGGGAGGGAAGGACTGAAGCTTTCTTT.

The chain couples TRBV6-2 or TRBV6-3 to TRBJ2-2, with 10 bases that match TRBD1. The germline gives CDR1 MNHEY, CDR2 SVGEGT. The CDR3 runs 13 residues. The CDR3: CALGQGGPGELFF. CDR3 nucleotides: TGTGCGCTAGGACAGGGGGGTCCCGGGGAGCTGTTTTTT.

This clonotype appeared a few times. This sequence joins TRBV7-3 and TRBJ2-3, with 7 bases lining up with TRBD1. Germline trimming cut 5 bases from V and 3 bases from J; bases unmatched to any gene: 2. CDR3 length equals 13 residues. Per germline, CDR1 SGHTA and CDR2 FQGTGA. The CDR3 nucleotides read TGTGCCAGCAGCCCGACAGGGACAGATACGCAGTATTTT. Translating gives CASSPTGTDTQYF. Variable domain in full (rest from reference TRBV7-3 and TRBJ2-3): GAGVSQTPSNKVTEKGKYVELRCDPISGHTALYWYRQSLGQGPEFLIYFQGTGAADDSGLPNDRFFAVRPEGSVSTLKIQRTERGDSAVYLCASSPTGTDTQYFGPGTRLTVL.

The chain recombines TRBV28 with TRBJ2-2; D might be TRBD1 (6 bases). Germline V gene lookup returns CDR1 MDHEN and CDR2 SYDVKM. V shed 3 bases and J shed 0 bases, with 11 bases lying between them. The CDR3 runs to 16 residues. CDR3 in amino acids: CASSFVGGANTGELFF. In DNA form, the CDR3 reads TGTGCCAGCAGTTTTGTTGGGGGCGCGAACACCGGGGAGCTGTTTTTT.

The table lists this clonotype with many counts. The V and J genes are TRBV4-1 and TRBJ2-2, with D unclear. CDR3 length equals 13 residues. Germline CDR1 reads MGHRA; CDR2 reads YSYEKL. V was cut by 5 bases and J by 2 bases, with 6 bases left in between. DNA of the CDR3: TGCGCCAGCAGCTACGACAACACCGGGGAGCTGTTTTTT. This encodes CASSYDNTGELFF.

This clonotype has at least ten counts. The gene calls are TRBV20-1 and TRBJ1-1, with a tentative D call TRBD1 (6 bases). Germline CDR1 reads DFQATT; CDR2 reads SNEGSKA (reference sequence). Trimming removed 6 bases at V and 6 bases at J, with 17 bases between. The CDR3 spans 13 residues. CDR3 DNA: TGCAGTGCCGGTGGGGGCAGGGACGCTGAAGCTTTCTTT. Its translation: CSAGGGRDAEAFF.

On this clonotype: A single base separates this from a much larger clone, so it may be a read error. This CDR3 is CAKLSDSPLHF. In nucleotides, the CDR3 is TGTGCCAAACTATCGGATTCACCCCTCCACTTT. The chain employs TRBV27 and TRBJ1-6; D is unclear. Between the trimmed V and J ends, which lost 10 bases and 8 bases, there was a span of 9 bases. Germline CDR1 MNHEY, CDR2 SMNVEV (reference sequence). The CDR3 contains 11 residues.

In its sample, this clonotype was seen many times. This sequence joins TRBV24-1 and TRBJ2-3; D unresolved. V lost 2 bases to trimming and J lost 1 base, with 9 bases between them. There are 15 residues in the CDR3. Germline CDR1 and CDR2: KGHDR and SFDVKD. The CDR3 loop reads CATSDYGYRTDTQYF. The CDR3 DNA reads TGTGCCACCAGTGATTATGGATACCGCACAGATACGCAGTATTTT.

The sample holds a few counts of this clonotype. J is TRBJ1-1 and V is TRBV11-3; the D is unclear. The CDR3 covers 14 residues. CDR1 is SGHNT and CDR2 is YENEEA in the germline V gene. V was clipped by 0 bases and J by 1 base, with 6 bases between them. Here the CDR3 DNA reads TGTGCCAGCAGCTTAGATACAGAGAACACTGAAGCTTTCTTT. This translates into CASSLDTENTEAFF.

This sequence joins TRBV30 and TRBJ1-2; tentative D call: TRBD1 (5 bases). The CDR3 extends over 13 amino acids. The germline gives CDR1 GTSNPN, CDR2 SVGIG (reference sequence). Deletions cut 2 bases from V and 4 bases from J, with 11 bases between. Written as DNA, the CDR3 is TGTGCCTGGAGTAGAGGGGATGGCTATGGCTACACCTTC. Translation: CAWSRGDGYGYTF.

This clonotype was detected many times. The chain has TRBV10-3 and TRBJ2-1, with 9 positions matching TRBD1. The CDR3 has 14 residues. Per germline, CDR1 ENHRY and CDR2 SYGVKD. The trim removed 7 bases at V and 6 bases at J, leaving 7 bases unmatched. The CDR3 DNA sequence: TGTGCCATCAACCCCGGGACAGGGATCAATGAGCAGTTCTTC. As protein: CAINPGTGINEQFF.

About this clonotype: A much larger clone is a single base away; this may be a read error. The CDR3 is CSAAREEGEKLFF. DNA of the CDR3: TGCAGTGCCGCCCGGGAGGAGGGTGAAAAACTGTTTTTT. J is TRBJ1-4 and V is TRBV20-1; D not certain. V was shortened by 6 bases and J by 7 bases, with 15 bases between the two germline ends. From germline, CDR1 is DFQATT and CDR2 SNEGSKA (reference sequence). The CDR3 extends over 13 amino acids.